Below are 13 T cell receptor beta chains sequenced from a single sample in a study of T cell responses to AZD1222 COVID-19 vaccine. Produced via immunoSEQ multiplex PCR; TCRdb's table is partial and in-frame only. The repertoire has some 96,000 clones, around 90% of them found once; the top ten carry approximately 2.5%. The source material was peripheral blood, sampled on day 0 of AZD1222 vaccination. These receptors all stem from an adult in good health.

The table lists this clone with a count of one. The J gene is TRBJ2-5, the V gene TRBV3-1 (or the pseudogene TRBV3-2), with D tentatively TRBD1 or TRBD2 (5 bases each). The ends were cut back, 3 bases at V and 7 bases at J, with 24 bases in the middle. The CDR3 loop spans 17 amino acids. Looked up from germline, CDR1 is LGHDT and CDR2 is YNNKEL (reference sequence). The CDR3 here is CASSQMGGTDQGWTQYF. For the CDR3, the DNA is TGTGCCAGCAGCCAGATGGGTGGGACCGACCAGGGTTGGACCCAGTACTTC.

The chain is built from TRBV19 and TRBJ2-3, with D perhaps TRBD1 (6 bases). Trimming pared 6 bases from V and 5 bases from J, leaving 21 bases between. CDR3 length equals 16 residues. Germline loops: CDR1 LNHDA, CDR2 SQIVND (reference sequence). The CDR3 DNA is TGTGCCAGTAGCCCCTCCGGGGTCGGGACAAAAGATACGCAGTATTTT. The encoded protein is CASSPSGVGTKDTQYF.

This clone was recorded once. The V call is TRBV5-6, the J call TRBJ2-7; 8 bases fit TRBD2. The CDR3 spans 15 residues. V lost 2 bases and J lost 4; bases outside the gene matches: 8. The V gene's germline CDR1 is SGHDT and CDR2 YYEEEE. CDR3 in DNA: TGTGCCAGCAGCTTAATTGGCGGGAGGATTTACGAGCAGTACTTC. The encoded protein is CASSLIGGRIYEQYF.

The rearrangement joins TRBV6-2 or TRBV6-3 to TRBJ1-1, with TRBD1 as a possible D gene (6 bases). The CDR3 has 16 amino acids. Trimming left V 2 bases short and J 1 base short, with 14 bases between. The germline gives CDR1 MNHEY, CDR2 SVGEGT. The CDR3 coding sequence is TGTGCCAGCAGTTACGTACGCAGGGGAGGGAACACTGAAGCTTTCTTT. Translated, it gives CASSYVRRGGNTEAFF.

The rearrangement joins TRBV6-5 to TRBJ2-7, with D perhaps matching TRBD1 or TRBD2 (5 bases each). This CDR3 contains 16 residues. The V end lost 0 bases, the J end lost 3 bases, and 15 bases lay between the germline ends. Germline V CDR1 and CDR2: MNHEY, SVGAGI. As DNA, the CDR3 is TGTGCCAGCAGTTACTCGACTGGGACCGTCTTCTACGAGCAGTACTTC. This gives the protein CASSYSTGTVFYEQYF.

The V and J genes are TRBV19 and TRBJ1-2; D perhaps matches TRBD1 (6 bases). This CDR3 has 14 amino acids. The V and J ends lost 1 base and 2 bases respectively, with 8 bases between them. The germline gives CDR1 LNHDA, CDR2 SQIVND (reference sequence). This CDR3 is CASSIAQGNYGYTF. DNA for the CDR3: TGTGCCAGTAGTATAGCTCAGGGGAACTATGGCTACACCTTC.

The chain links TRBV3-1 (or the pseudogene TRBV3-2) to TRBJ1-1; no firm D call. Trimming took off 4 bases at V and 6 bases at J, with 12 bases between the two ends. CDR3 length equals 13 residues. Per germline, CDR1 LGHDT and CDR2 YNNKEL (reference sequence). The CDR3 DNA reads TGTGCCAGCAGCCCGCGTTTGGGTGCTGAAGCTTTCTTT. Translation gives CASSPRLGAEAFF.

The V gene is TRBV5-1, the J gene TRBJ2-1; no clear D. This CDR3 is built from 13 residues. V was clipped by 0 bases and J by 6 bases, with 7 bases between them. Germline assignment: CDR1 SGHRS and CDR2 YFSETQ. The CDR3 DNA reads TGCGCCAGCAGCTTGGCTGGTTTCAATGAGCAGTTCTTC. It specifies CASSLAGFNEQFF.

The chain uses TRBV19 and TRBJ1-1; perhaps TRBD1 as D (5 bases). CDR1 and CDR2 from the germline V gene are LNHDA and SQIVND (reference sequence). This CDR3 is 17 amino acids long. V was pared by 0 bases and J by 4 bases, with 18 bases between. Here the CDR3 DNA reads TGTGCCAGTAGTATAGACGTGGGACGGCTGAGGGGCACTGAAGCTTTCTTT. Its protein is CASSIDVGRLRGTEAFF.

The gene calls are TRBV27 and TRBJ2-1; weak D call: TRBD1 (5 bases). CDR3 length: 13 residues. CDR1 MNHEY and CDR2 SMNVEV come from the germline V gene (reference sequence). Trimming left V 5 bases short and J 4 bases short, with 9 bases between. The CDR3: CASSNTGYNEQFF. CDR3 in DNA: TGTGCCAGCAGTAATACAGGATACAATGAGCAGTTCTTC.

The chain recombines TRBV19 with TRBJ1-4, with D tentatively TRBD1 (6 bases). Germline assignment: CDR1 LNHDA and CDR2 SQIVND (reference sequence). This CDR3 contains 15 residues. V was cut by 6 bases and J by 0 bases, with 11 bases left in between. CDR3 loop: CASRIRTATNEKLFF. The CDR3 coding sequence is TGTGCCAGTAGGATAAGGACAGCAACTAATGAAAAACTGTTTTTT.

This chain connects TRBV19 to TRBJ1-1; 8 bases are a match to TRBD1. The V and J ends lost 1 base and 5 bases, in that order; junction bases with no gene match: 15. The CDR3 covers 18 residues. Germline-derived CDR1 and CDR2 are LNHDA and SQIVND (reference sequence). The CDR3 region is CASSIVARAGGWGTEAFF. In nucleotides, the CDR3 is TGTGCCAGTAGTATAGTCGCACGGGCAGGGGGCTGGGGAACTGAAGCTTTCTTT.

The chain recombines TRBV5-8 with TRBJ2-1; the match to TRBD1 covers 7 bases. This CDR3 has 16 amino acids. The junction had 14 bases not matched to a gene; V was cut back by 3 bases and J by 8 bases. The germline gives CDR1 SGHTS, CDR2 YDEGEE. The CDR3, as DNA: TGTGCCAGCAGCTCCCACTTGACAGGGAATGCCGATGAGCAGTTCTTC. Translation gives CASSSHLTGNADEQFF.